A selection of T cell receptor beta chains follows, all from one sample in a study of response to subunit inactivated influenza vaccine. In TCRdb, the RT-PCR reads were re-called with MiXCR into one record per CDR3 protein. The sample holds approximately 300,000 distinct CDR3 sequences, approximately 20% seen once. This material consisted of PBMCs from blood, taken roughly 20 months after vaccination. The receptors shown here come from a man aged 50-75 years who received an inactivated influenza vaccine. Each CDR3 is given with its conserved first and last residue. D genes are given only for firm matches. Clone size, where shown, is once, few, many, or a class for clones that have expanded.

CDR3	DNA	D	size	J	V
CASRKGTGGNQPQHF	TGTGCCAGCAGAAAAGGGACAGGGGGCAATCAGCCCCAGCATTTT	TRBD1	few	TRBJ1-5	TRBV12-3/TRBV12-4
CASSERTGVNTGELFF	TGTGCCAGCAGCGAAAGGACAGGGGTGAACACCGGGGAGCTGTTTTTT	TRBD1	once	TRBJ2-2	TRBV6-4
CSGWDPGRTEAFF	TGCAGCGGTTGGGACCCAGGGCGGACTGAAGCTTTCTTT	.	.	TRBJ1-1	TRBV29-1
CASRVTTVDTQYF	TGTGCCAGCAGGGTTACTACGGTAGATACGCAGTATTTT	.	once	TRBJ2-3	TRBV7-2
CASSFDRAYGYTF	TGTGCCAGCAGTTTTGACCGTGCCTATGGCTACACCTTC	.	.	TRBJ1-2	TRBV12-3/TRBV12-4
CASSYQGQVPGGEQFF	TGTGCCAGCAGTTACCAAGGACAGGTACCAGGGGGTGAGCAGTTCTTC	TRBD1	.	TRBJ2-1	TRBV6-5
CASSMGAQPQHF	TGTGCCAGCAGTATGGGAGCGCAGCCCCAGCATTTT	.	.	TRBJ1-5	TRBV12-3/TRBV12-4
CATGTPSTDTQYF	TGTGCCACCGGGACGCCAAGCACAGATACGCAGTATTTT	.	.	TRBJ2-3	TRBV24-1
CASSQRDRGPVEDTQYF	TGCGCCAGCAGCCAACGGGACAGGGGGCCTGTAGAAGATACGCAGTATTTT	TRBD1	.	TRBJ2-3	TRBV4-3
CSARGGFNQPQHF	TGCAGTGCTAGGGGGGGCTTCAATCAGCCCCAGCATTTT	.	few	TRBJ1-5	TRBV20-1
CSARDARNQPQHF	TGCAGTGCTAGAGATGCTAGGAATCAGCCCCAGCATTTT	.	few	TRBJ1-5	TRBV20-1
CASSSQTEVYGYTF	TGTGCCAGCAGTTCCCAGACGGAGGTTTATGGCTACACCTTC	.	many	TRBJ1-2	TRBV12-3/TRBV12-4
CASTSNYEQYF	TGTGCCAGCACCAGTAACTACGAGCAGTACTTC	.	.	TRBJ2-7	TRBV6-5
CASSLQGVKTEAFF	TGTGCCAGCAGTTTACAGGGTGTGAAGACTGAAGCTTTCTTT	.	few	TRBJ1-1	TRBV12-3/TRBV12-4
CAISDIAGGRLNTGELFF	TGTGCCATCAGTGACATAGCGGGAGGCCGACTTAACACCGGGGAGCTGTTTTTT	TRBD2	few	TRBJ2-2	TRBV10-3
CASSQDGGSGAGELFF	TGCGCCAGCAGCCAAGATGGAGGATCTGGGGCCGGGGAGCTGTTTTTT	.	.	TRBJ2-2	TRBV4-1
CASSSDQGGAFF	TGTGCCAGCAGCTCGGACCAGGGGGGAGCTTTCTTT	TRBD1	few	TRBJ1-1	TRBV7-2
CASSIGAGALKPEAFF	TGTGCCAGTAGTATAGGGGCAGGGGCGTTAAAGCCCGAAGCTTTCTTT	.	once	TRBJ1-1	TRBV19
CASRPGSTDTQYF	TGTGCCAGTCGGCCAGGGAGCACAGATACGCAGTATTTT	.	.	TRBJ2-3	TRBV19
CASNQEHGLSYEQYF	TGCGCCAGCAACCAAGAACATGGACTCTCCTACGAGCAGTACTTC	.	.	TRBJ2-7	TRBV4-1
CASSFSASGSGTGELFF	TGTGCCAGCTCCTTTAGTGCTAGCGGGAGCGGAACCGGGGAGCTGTTTTTT	TRBD2	.	TRBJ2-2	TRBV7-8
CASSDSNSNQPQHF	TGTGCCAGCAGTGACAGCAATAGCAATCAGCCCCAGCATTTT	.	.	TRBJ1-5	TRBV6-1
CSFGLRRGQRPTEAFF	TGCAGTTTCGGTCTTCGGAGGGGGCAAAGGCCCACTGAAGCTTTCTTT	TRBD1	few	TRBJ1-1	TRBV20-1
CASSAPSGQAPRAFF	TGTGCCAGCAGCGCCCCGTCTGGACAGGCCCCCCGAGCTTTCTTT	TRBD1	few	TRBJ1-1	TRBV9
CASSSGQDYGYTF	TGCGCCAGCAGCTCCGGACAGGACTATGGCTACACCTTC	TRBD1	many	TRBJ1-2	TRBV5-1
CASSQVRLTPHEQYF	TGCGCCAGCAGCCAAGTACGCCTAACCCCCCACGAGCAGTACTTC	.	.	TRBJ2-7	TRBV4-1
CASSLVSGAGVAEAFF	TGTGCCAGCAGCTTAGTCTCCGGCGCAGGGGTCGCTGAAGCTTTCTTT	.	few	TRBJ1-1	TRBV7-9
CASSRLSWGEGNTIYF	TGTGCCAGCAGCCGATTATCTTGGGGCGAGGGAAACACCATATATTTT	.	.	TRBJ1-3	TRBV7-9
CASTRDRGNEQYF	TGTGCCTCCACCCGGGACAGGGGAAACGAGCAGTACTTC	TRBD1	few	TRBJ2-7	TRBV30
CASSFPSRGSLQETQYF	TGTGCCAGCAGTTTCCCCTCAAGGGGGTCCCTCCAAGAGACCCAGTACTTC	.	.	TRBJ2-5	TRBV28
CASSTALGIGHTEAFF	TGTGCCAGCTCCACAGCCCTGGGGATCGGGCACACTGAAGCTTTCTTT	.	.	TRBJ1-1	TRBV18
CASSQGAARDTQYF	TGCGCCAGCAGCCAAGGAGCCGCCCGGGATACGCAGTATTTT	.	.	TRBJ2-3	TRBV4-1
CASSPRGGTAGYTF	TGTGCCAGCAGCCCCCGCGGGGGCACCGCCGGCTACACCTTC	.	few	TRBJ1-2	TRBV6-2/TRBV6-3
CASSYKRGSIGELFF	TGTGCCAGCAGTTACAAGCGGGGGAGCATCGGGGAGCTGTTTTTT	TRBD2	.	TRBJ2-2	TRBV6-5
CSARAPGQGFYGYTF	TGCAGTGCTAGAGCCCCGGGACAGGGATTCTATGGCTACACCTTC	TRBD1	.	TRBJ1-2	TRBV20-1
CASSLAIPGGNQPQHF	TGTGCCAGCAGCTTGGCTATCCCCGGAGGCAATCAGCCCCAGCATTTT	.	many	TRBJ1-5	TRBV5-5
CASRAGFNQPQHF	TGCGCCAGCAGGGCAGGGTTCAATCAGCCCCAGCATTTT	.	few	TRBJ1-5	TRBV5-1
CASSKEAGVQPQHF	TGTGCCAGCAGCAAAGAGGCAGGGGTACAGCCCCAGCATTTT	.	few	TRBJ1-5	TRBV2
CASTRLAGEGEQFF	TGTGCCAGTACCAGACTAGCGGGAGAGGGTGAGCAGTTCTTC	TRBD2	few	TRBJ2-1	TRBV19
CASTKGGTSGNTIYF	TGTGCCAGCACTAAGGGGGGGACCTCTGGAAACACCATATATTTT	.	many	TRBJ1-3	TRBV12-3/TRBV12-4
CSVRQAALKYF	TGCAGCGTTCGCCAGGCCGCCTTGAAGTATTTT	.	few	TRBJ2-3	TRBV29-1
CAWSKTGAGPQHF	TGTGCCTGGAGTAAGACAGGGGCTGGGCCCCAGCATTTT	TRBD1	few	TRBJ1-5	TRBV30
CSAPRQALNTEAFF	TGCAGTGCCCCTAGACAGGCACTGAACACTGAAGCTTTCTTT	.	few	TRBJ1-1	TRBV20-1
CASSQDLAGPRAYNEQFF	TGTGCCAGCAGCCAAGATCTAGCGGGCCCCAGGGCTTACAATGAGCAGTTCTTC	TRBD2	.	TRBJ2-1	TRBV3-1
CSARDNHRTTTNEKLFF	TGCAGTGCTAGAGATAATCACCGGACTACAACTAATGAAAAACTGTTTTTT	.	few	TRBJ1-4	TRBV20-1
CASSQDNTPRVEGYTF	TGCGCCAGCAGCCAAGATAACACCCCTAGGGTTGAAGGCTACACCTTC	.	few	TRBJ1-2	TRBV4-3
CASSLDSVNNQPQHF	TGTGCCAGCAGCTTGGACTCAGTTAACAATCAGCCCCAGCATTTT	.	.	TRBJ1-5	TRBV7-2
CASSPWNYGYTF	TGTGCCAGCAGCCCCTGGAACTATGGCTACACCTTC	.	many	TRBJ1-2	TRBV7-2
CSVGGQGTADTQYF	TGCAGCGTGGGCGGACAGGGGACCGCAGATACGCAGTATTTT	TRBD1	.	TRBJ2-3	TRBV29-1
CASRSDRGNTGELFF	TGTGCCAGCAGATCCGACAGGGGAAACACCGGGGAGCTGTTTTTT	TRBD1	.	TRBJ2-2	TRBV7-6
CASSKTSYNEQFF	TGTGCCAGCAGCAAGACTAGCTACAATGAGCAGTTCTTC	.	.	TRBJ2-1	TRBV7-3